This entry lists 3 T cell receptor beta chains sequenced from one sample in a study of T cell responses to AZD1222 COVID-19 vaccine. Here immunoSEQ multiplex PCR was the method, and the copy in TCRdb shows in-frame clones only, minus some. Among 55,000 to 65,000 clones, roughly 85% were seen once, and the ten largest hold over 13%. The material sequenced was peripheral blood, taken on day 0 of AZD1222 vaccination. Receptors were obtained from an adult in good health.

The count of this clone is one. Here the CDR3 DNA reads TGCGCCAGCAGCACGGTAGCGGGGGATTATGAGACCCAGTACTTC. Its translation: CASSTVAGDYETQYF. The chain links TRBV5-1 to TRBJ2-5, with 9 bases identical to TRBD2. Trimming cost V 4 bases and J 5 bases; bases outside gene matches: 9. Per germline, CDR1 SGHRS and CDR2 YFSETQ. The CDR3 consists of 15 residues. The variable domain in full, completed from reference TRBV5-1 and TRBJ2-5, reads KAGVTQTPRYLIKTRGQQVTLSCSPISGHRSVSWYQQTPGQGLQFLFEYFSETQRNKGNFPGRFSGRQFSNSRSEMNVSTLELGDSALYLCASSTVAGDYETQYFGPGTRLLVL.

The rearrangement joins TRBV28 to TRBJ2-7; 9 positions match TRBD1. This CDR3 spans 18 amino acids. Looked up from germline, CDR1 is MDHEN and CDR2 is SYDVKM. The CDR3 here is CAGGVTGTGYPISHEQYF. The CDR3 nucleotides are TGTGCGGGCGGGGTTACCGGGACAGGGTACCCTATTAGCCACGAGCAGTACTTC.

The V call is TRBV19, the J call TRBJ1-5; no definite D call. This CDR3 has 14 residues. Trimming removed 3 bases at V and 2 bases at J, with 8 bases between. The V gene's germline CDR1 is LNHDA and CDR2 SQIVND (reference sequence). The CDR3 sequence is CASSMRAGNQPQHF. The CDR3 DNA sequence: TGTGCCAGTAGTATGCGGGCTGGCAATCAGCCCCAGCATTTT.